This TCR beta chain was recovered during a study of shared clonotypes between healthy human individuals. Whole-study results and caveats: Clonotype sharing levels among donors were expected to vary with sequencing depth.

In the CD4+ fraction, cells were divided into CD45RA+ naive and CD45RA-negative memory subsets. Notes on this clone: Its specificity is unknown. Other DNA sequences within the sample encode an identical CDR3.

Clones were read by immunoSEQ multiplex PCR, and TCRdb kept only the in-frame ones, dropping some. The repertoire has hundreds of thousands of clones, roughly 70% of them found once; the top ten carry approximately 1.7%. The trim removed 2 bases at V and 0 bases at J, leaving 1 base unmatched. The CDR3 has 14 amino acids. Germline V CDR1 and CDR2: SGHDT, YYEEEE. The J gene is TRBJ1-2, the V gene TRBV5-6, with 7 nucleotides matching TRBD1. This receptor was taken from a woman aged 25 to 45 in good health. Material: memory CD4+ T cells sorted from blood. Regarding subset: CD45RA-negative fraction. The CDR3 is CASSLGTANYGYTF. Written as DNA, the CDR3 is TGTGCCAGCAGCTTAGGGACAGCTAACTATGGCTACACCTTC.